Listed here is a single T cell receptor beta chain. Method: immunoSEQ multiplex PCR; TCRdb's copy keeps in-frame clones and lacks some. The table lists a few hundred thousand clones, about 92% of them singletons. The data belong to a study of blood T cell repertoires in COVID-19. Participants were aged about 18 to 100 years from more than 20 US areas. Germline lookup yields CDR1 LNHDA and CDR2 SQIVND (reference sequence). The germline V and J ends were trimmed by 3 bases and 0 bases, with 12 bases remaining between them. This CDR3 is 16 amino acids long. The sample comprised PBMCs or T cells enriched from blood (not recorded which). The receptor was derived from a young woman who had recovered from COVID-19. V usage is TRBV19 and J usage is TRBJ2-1; D call uncertain. The CDR3 sequence is CASSIAAKPSYNEQFF. DNA for the CDR3: TGTGCCAGTAGTATTGCCGCCAAGCCCTCCTACAATGAGCAGTTCTTC.